Listed below are T cell receptor beta chains from one sample, sequenced in a study of T cell repertoires in cytomegalovirus infection. TCRdb re-derived calls from the reads in MiXCR, one entry per CDR3 protein. The sample includes just under 300,000 distinct CDR3 sequences, around 10% of them seen just once. Sequenced material: PBMCs. All receptors derive from a human donor in good health (CMV status not recorded). Some clones in this sample may be carry-over from other donors' samples. Each CDR3 is given with its conserved first and last residue.

V	length	J	CDR3
TRBV24-1	16	TRBJ2-1	CATSDLGLAGFNEQFF
TRBV7-7	15	TRBJ1-3	CATPGQSPTGNTIYF
TRBV7-9	14	TRBJ2-1	CASSLQGYEGEQFF
TRBV6-2/TRBV6-3	13	TRBJ2-3	CASSYGSLLASEF
TRBV28	15	TRBJ1-5	CASSLGRDGNQPQHF
TRBV20-1	14	TRBJ1-4	CSARAGGANEKLFF
TRBV7-6	16	TRBJ2-2	CASSLALEGNTGELFF
TRBV5-6	14	TRBJ1-5	CASRRQISNQPQHF
TRBV28	12	TRBJ1-2	CASSFSIYGYTF
TRBV12-3/TRBV12-4	11	TRBJ2-3	CASTPRGTQYF
TRBV20-1	16	TRBJ1-6	CSARGSGTGDNSPLHF
TRBV10-3	14	TRBJ2-3	CAISDRGSTDTQYF
TRBV25-1	17	TRBJ2-1	CASSDPSGKERGNEQFF
TRBV5-1	16	TRBJ2-3	CASSLALAGGPDTQYF
TRBV20-1	19	TRBJ1-5	CSAGRTGGGRVWGNQPQHF
TRBV4-3	15	TRBJ1-2	CASSQDPRGAYGYTF
TRBV28	12	TRBJ1-2	CASSLYAYGYTF
TRBV7-9	14	TRBJ1-4	CASSLVDNNEKLFF
TRBV7-3	15	TRBJ2-5	CASSLRTGTSETQYF
TRBV6-2/TRBV6-3	15	TRBJ2-3	CASSPAGAGTDTQYF
TRBV29-1	14	TRBJ1-3	CSVGLGGSGNTIYF
TRBV6-5	17	TRBJ2-1	CASSYHLSSGGYNEQFF
TRBV20-1	15	TRBJ2-4	CSARDGAGAENIQYF
TRBV7-2	15	TRBJ2-3	CASSDRGLPPDTQYF
TRBV5-1	14	TRBJ1-1	CASSLMVAGTEAFF
TRBV7-2	15	TRBJ2-2	CASSFSRARAGELFF
TRBV20-1	11	TRBJ1-2	CSAAGVYGYTF